Each of the 26 T cell receptor beta chains below was sequenced from the same sample in a study of CD8 T cells in Susac syndrome (dated by TCRdb to between 2018 and 2020). The library was generated by the immunoSEQ multiplex PCR assay. RNA was extracted using the RNeasy kit, and about 0.45 to 1 ug of the RNA was reverse transcribed with random hexamers. TCRdb passed the public sequencing reads through fastp at Q25 and MiXCR, retaining productive beta sequences. For every CDR3 protein sequence, its rows merge into one entry that carries the most common genes and DNA. Recorded for this sample are 120,000 or so distinct CDR3 sequences; about 94% of them occurred a single time. The top ten clones comprise about 0.28% of the sample. Sample: CD8+ T cells from PBMCs. Source of these receptors: a human donor with Susac syndrome.

The CDR3, as DNA: TGTGCCAGCAGCCAAGAGAGGTACGGGGACCCGGGGTTCTTC. Its protein product is CASSQERYGDPGFF. The chain links TRBV4-2 to TRBJ2-1; D assignment may be TRBD1 or TRBD2 (5 bases each). The length of the CDR3 is 14 residues. V lost 0 bases, J lost 15 bases, and 18 bases lay in between. CDR1 is LGHNA, CDR2 YNFKEQ, per germline.

This clonotype has a single count. This chain uses TRBV2 with TRBJ1-1; D perhaps matches TRBD1 (6 bases). The V gene lost 0 bases and the J gene lost 1 base, with 6 bases spanning the gap. The CDR3 spans 14 residues. Germline CDR1 and CDR2: SNHLY and FYNNEI. CDR3 nucleotide sequence: TGTGCCAGCAGTGAAGCGGGACAGAACACTGAAGCTTTCTTT. This codes for CASSEAGQNTEAFF. Full variable domain (missing parts from reference TRBV2 and TRBJ1-1): EPEVTQTPSHQVTQMGQEVILRCVPISNHLYFYWYRQILGQKVEFLVSFYNNEISEKSEIFDDQFSVERPDGSNFTLKIRSTKLEDSAMYFCASSEAGQNTEAFFGQGTRLTVV.

J is TRBJ2-7 and V is TRBV9, with TRBD2 matching over 7 bases. The V gene end was trimmed by 0 bases and the J gene end by 2 bases; junction bases not matched to a gene: 8. Germline V gives CDR1 SGDLS, CDR2 YYNGEE. The CDR3 has 16 amino acids. The CDR3 is CASSVGISGGAYEQYF. CDR3 DNA sequence: TGTGCCAGCAGCGTAGGGATCTCGGGGGGAGCCTACGAGCAGTACTTC.

This chain joins TRBV11-2 and TRBJ1-5; unclear D gene. The V end lost 5 bases, the J end lost 6 bases, and 11 bases lay between the germline ends. The CDR3 runs to 13 residues. Germline V gene sequence: CDR1 SGHAT, CDR2 FQNNGV. The CDR3 is CASSPTLVQPQHF. As DNA, the CDR3 is TGTGCCAGCAGCCCCACCCTTGTTCAGCCCCAGCATTTT.

This chain uses TRBV15 with TRBJ1-5, with TRBD1 as a possible D gene (5 bases). The germline V gene has CDR1 LNHNV and CDR2 YYDKDF (reference sequence). This CDR3 region has 16 residues. V was trimmed by 1 base and J by 2 bases, leaving 12 bases between them. In DNA form, the CDR3 reads TGTGCCACCAGCAGAGTTGGAGGGGAGGGCAATCAGCCCCAGCATTTT. It codes for CATSRVGGEGNQPQHF.

V gene TRBV6-5 combines with J gene TRBJ2-5; D possibly corresponds to TRBD1 (5 bases). CDR3 length equals 14 residues. Trimming removed 2 bases from V and 7 bases from J, with 14 bases in between. The germline V gene has CDR1 MNHEY and CDR2 SVGAGI. The CDR3 region is CASSYAGWDRTQYF. CDR3 in DNA: TGTGCCAGCAGTTACGCAGGGTGGGATCGGACCCAGTACTTC.

V and J are TRBV29-1 and TRBJ2-7; no reliable D call. Trimming removed 0 bases at V and 6 bases at J, with 6 bases between. This CDR3 is 11 amino acids long. The germline CDR1 and CDR2 sequences are SQVTM and ANQGSEA. The CDR3 bases are TGCAGCGTTGAAGATCTGGGCGAGCAGTACTTC. Residues: CSVEDLGEQYF.

V usage is TRBV15 and J usage is TRBJ2-4, with D hard to call. Per germline, CDR1 LNHNV and CDR2 YYDKDF (reference sequence). V was pared by 7 bases and J by 5 bases, with 21 bases between. The CDR3 is 16 residues long. DNA for the CDR3: TGTGCCACCACCCCGTCCTTCTCCGGGCTCGAAAACATTCAGTACTTC. Translating gives CATTPSFSGLENIQYF.

This clonotype was observed a single time. The chain uses TRBV4-1 and TRBJ2-3; D could derive from TRBD1 or TRBD2 (5 bases each). Germline V gene data show CDR1 as MGHRA and CDR2 as YSYEKL. V was shortened by 3 bases and J by 5 bases, with 15 bases between the two germline ends. The CDR3 is 15 residues long. The CDR3 reads CASSHQPKGRDTQYF. Written as DNA, the CDR3 is TGCGCCAGCAGCCACCAACCGAAGGGGAGAGATACGCAGTATTTT.

This clonotype was picked up one time. The genes are TRBV19 and TRBJ2-3, with 11 bases lining up with TRBD2. The junction had 6 bases not matched to a gene; V was cut back by 3 bases and J by 1 base. Germline loops: CDR1 LNHDA, CDR2 SQIVND (reference sequence). The CDR3 covers 17 residues. CDR3 residues: CASSISLAGGRTDTQYF. The CDR3 region has the DNA TGTGCCAGTAGTATTTCGCTAGCGGGGGGCCGCACAGATACGCAGTATTTT.

The gene calls are TRBV7-7 and TRBJ2-4; the D is unclear. Germline assignment: CDR1 SSHAT and CDR2 FNYEAQ (reference sequence). CDR3 length: 16 residues. V lost 6 bases and J 0 bases, leaving 15 bases between the germline ends. The CDR3 DNA is TGTGCCAGCAGTAGTACAGATGTCGGAGCCAAAAACATTCAGTACTTC. This encodes CASSSTDVGAKNIQYF.

The chain combines TRBV29-1 with TRBJ2-5; tentatively, D is TRBD2 (6 bases). The V and J ends lost 1 base and 7 bases respectively, with 13 bases between them. CDR3 size: 13 residues. Germline assignment: CDR1 SQVTM and CDR2 ANQGSEA. Written as DNA, the CDR3 is TGCAGCGTTGAAGGCGGGGCCTCGGGGACCCAGTACTTC. Its protein product is CSVEGGASGTQYF.

This CDR3 is CSATDRSSYNEQFF. The CDR3 region has the DNA TGCAGTGCTACTGATCGGAGCTCCTACAATGAGCAGTTCTTC. V gene TRBV20-1 combines with J gene TRBJ2-1; D unresolved. V was shortened by 4 bases and J by 0 bases, with 10 bases between the two germline ends. Germline V gives CDR1 DFQATT, CDR2 SNEGSKA (reference sequence). The CDR3 length is 14 residues.

V and J are TRBV9 and TRBJ2-1; D is unclear. This CDR3 contains 16 residues. Trimming removed 3 bases at V and 2 bases at J, with 15 bases between. Germline CDR1 SGDLS, CDR2 YYNGEE. The CDR3 sequence is CASSEWAENPYNEQFF. Here the CDR3 DNA reads TGTGCCAGCAGCGAGTGGGCAGAGAACCCCTACAATGAGCAGTTCTTC.

J is TRBJ2-7 and V is TRBV25-1, with TRBD1 matching over 9 bases. This CDR3 comprises 15 residues. J gave up 3 bases and V 2 bases, and 5 bases lay outside the gene matches. CDR1 and CDR2 from the germline V gene are MGHDK and SYGVNS. The CDR3 here is CASSERPGQGYEQYF. In DNA, the CDR3 is TGTGCCAGCAGTGAACGTCCGGGACAGGGCTACGAGCAGTACTTC.

In its sample, this clonotype was seen once. This rearrangement joins TRBV30 to TRBJ2-2; unclear D gene. The CDR3 runs to 10 residues. V was shortened by 5 bases and J by 6 bases, with 4 bases between the two germline ends. The germline V gene has CDR1 GTSNPN and CDR2 SVGIG (reference sequence). The CDR3 DNA sequence: TGTGCCTGGGGGGCCGGGGAGCTGTTTTTT. Translation: CAWGAGELFF.

The chain uses TRBV20-1 and TRBJ2-7, with 10 nucleotides matching TRBD2. This CDR3 region has 15 residues. With V trimmed by 0 bases and J by 6 bases, 8 bases remained unmatched. Germline CDR1 is DFQATT and CDR2 is SNEGSKA (reference sequence). CDR3 sequence reads: CSARDGSSGGFEQYF. DNA of the CDR3: TGCAGTGCTAGAGATGGGTCTAGCGGGGGCTTCGAGCAGTACTTC.

J is TRBJ2-7 and V is TRBV5-4; D is ambiguous. The CDR3 covers 14 residues. Germline lookup yields CDR1 SGHNT and CDR2 YYREEE (reference sequence). V lost 5 bases and J 5 bases, leaving 17 bases between the germline ends. CDR3 coding DNA: TGTGCCAGCAGTATCGGAGACCTCGAGAACGAGCAGTACTTC. This translates into CASSIGDLENEQYF. Drawing the rest from reference TRBV5-4 and TRBJ2-7, the complete variable domain is ETGVTQSPTHLIKTRGQQVTLRCSSQSGHNTVSWYQQALGQGPQFIFQYYREEENGRGNFPPRFSGLQFPNYSSELNVNALELDDSALYLCASSIGDLENEQYFGPGTRLTVT.

The V gene is TRBV6-5, the J gene TRBJ2-7, with a weak D call TRBD2 (5 bases). This CDR3 has 12 residues. Trimming pared 2 bases from V and 7 bases from J, leaving 9 bases between. The germline gives CDR1 MNHEY, CDR2 SVGAGI. The CDR3 DNA sequence: TGTGCCAGCAGTTACCCTTCGGGGGAGCAGTACTTC. Protein sequence: CASSYPSGEQYF.

J is TRBJ1-2 and V is TRBV7-8; 7 bases line up with TRBD1. In germline, CDR1 is SGHVS, CDR2 FQNEAQ. The CDR3 is made up of 13 amino acids. With 5 bases clipped from V and 2 bases from J, the junction kept 2 bases outside the gene matches. The CDR3 DNA is TGTGCCAGCAGCGGGGGACAGAACTATGGCTACACCTTC. This sequence encodes CASSGGQNYGYTF.

The rearrangement uses TRBV20-1 and TRBJ2-7, with TRBD2 as a possible D gene (5 bases). The CDR3 spans 13 residues. CDR1 and CDR2 from the germline V gene are DFQATT and SNEGSKA (reference sequence). Deletions cut 2 bases from V and 3 bases from J, with 11 bases between. The CDR3 loop is CSARNGLNYEQYF. CDR3 sequence (DNA): TGCAGTGCTAGAAACGGACTGAACTACGAGCAGTACTTC.

Here the CDR3 reads CASSETGTSGEAAVETQYF. As DNA, the CDR3 is TGTGCCAGCAGTGAAACCGGGACTAGCGGGGAGGCTGCGGTTGAGACCCAGTACTTC. The chain combines TRBV2 with TRBJ2-5; TRBD2 agrees at 13 bases. CDR1 SNHLY and CDR2 FYNNEI come from the germline V gene. The CDR3 has 19 residues. J lost 5 bases, V lost 2 bases, and 14 bases had no gene match.

The chain recombines TRBV2 with TRBJ1-2; no clear D. Germline assignment: CDR1 SNHLY and CDR2 FYNNEI. This CDR3 has 13 amino acids. V lost 7 bases, J lost 8 bases, and 17 bases lay in between. CDR3 sequence reads: CASIKPDLGGYTF. The CDR3 DNA reads TGTGCCAGCATCAAACCCGATCTAGGGGGCTACACCTTC.

The CDR3 DNA is TGCGCCAGCAGCCAAAGTGGAGGACTAGGACGGACTGAAGCTTTCTTT. Translated: CASSQSGGLGRTEAFF. The chain couples TRBV4-1 to TRBJ1-1, with D unresolved. Trimming cost V 2 bases and J 5 bases, with 18 bases left between them. Germline CDR1 is MGHRA and CDR2 is YSYEKL. The CDR3 contains 16 residues.

The chain employs TRBV27 and TRBJ2-7; 9 nucleotides agree with TRBD1. The CDR3 is 15 residues long. Germline V gene data show CDR1 as MNHEY and CDR2 as SMNVEV (reference sequence). V lost 2 bases, J lost 0 bases, and 2 bases stayed unmatched. The CDR3 is CASSLGTGNSYEQYF. DNA of the CDR3: TGTGCCAGCAGTTTAGGGACAGGGAACTCCTACGAGCAGTACTTC.

The V gene is TRBV5-1, the J gene TRBJ2-2, with D hard to call. Trimming cost V 1 base and J 4 bases, with 8 bases left between them. The germline V gene has CDR1 SGHRS and CDR2 YFSETQ. The CDR3 length is 14 residues. CDR3 sequence reads: CASSLYPGTGELFF. CDR3 nucleotide sequence: TGCGCCAGCAGCTTGTACCCGGGCACCGGGGAGCTGTTTTTT.